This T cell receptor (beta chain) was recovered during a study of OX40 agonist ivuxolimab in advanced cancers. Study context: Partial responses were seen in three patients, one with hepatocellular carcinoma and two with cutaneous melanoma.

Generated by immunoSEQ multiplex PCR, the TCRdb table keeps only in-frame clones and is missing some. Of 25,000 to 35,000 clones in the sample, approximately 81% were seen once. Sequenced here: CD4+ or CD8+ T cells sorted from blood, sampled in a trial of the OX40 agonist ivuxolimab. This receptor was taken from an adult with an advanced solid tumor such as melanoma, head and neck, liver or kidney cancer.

Here the CDR3 DNA reads TGTGCCAGCAGTGAGCCGGGGAAAAACGAGCAGTACTTC. Protein sequence: CASSEPGKNEQYF. The chain recombines TRBV7-9 with TRBJ2-7; D possibly corresponds to TRBD2 (5 bases). The CDR3 has 13 amino acids. The V end lost 6 bases, the J end lost 5 bases, and 14 bases lay between the germline ends. Germline CDR1 reads SEHNR; CDR2 reads FQNEAQ (reference sequence).